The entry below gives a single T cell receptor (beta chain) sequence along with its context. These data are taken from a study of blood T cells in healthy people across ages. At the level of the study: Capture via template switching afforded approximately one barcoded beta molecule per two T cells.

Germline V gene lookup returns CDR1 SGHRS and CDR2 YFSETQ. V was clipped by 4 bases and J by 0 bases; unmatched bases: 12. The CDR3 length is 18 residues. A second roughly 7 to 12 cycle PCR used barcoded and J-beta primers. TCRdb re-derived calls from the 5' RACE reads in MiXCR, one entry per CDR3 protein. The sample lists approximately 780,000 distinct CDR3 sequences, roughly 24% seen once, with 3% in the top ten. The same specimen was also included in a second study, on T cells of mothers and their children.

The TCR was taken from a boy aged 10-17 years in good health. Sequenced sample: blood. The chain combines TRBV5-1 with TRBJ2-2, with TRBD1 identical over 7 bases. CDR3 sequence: CASSLNRGSTANTGELFF. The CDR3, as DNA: TGCGCCAGCAGCCTAAACAGGGGTTCGACGGCGAACACCGGGGAGCTGTTTTTT. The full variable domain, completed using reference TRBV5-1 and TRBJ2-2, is KAGVTQTPRYLIKTRGQQVTLSCSPISGHRSVSWYQQTPGQGLQFLFEYFSETQRNKGNFPGRFSGRQFSNSRSEMNVSTLELGDSALYLCASSLNRGSTANTGELFFGEGSRLTVL.